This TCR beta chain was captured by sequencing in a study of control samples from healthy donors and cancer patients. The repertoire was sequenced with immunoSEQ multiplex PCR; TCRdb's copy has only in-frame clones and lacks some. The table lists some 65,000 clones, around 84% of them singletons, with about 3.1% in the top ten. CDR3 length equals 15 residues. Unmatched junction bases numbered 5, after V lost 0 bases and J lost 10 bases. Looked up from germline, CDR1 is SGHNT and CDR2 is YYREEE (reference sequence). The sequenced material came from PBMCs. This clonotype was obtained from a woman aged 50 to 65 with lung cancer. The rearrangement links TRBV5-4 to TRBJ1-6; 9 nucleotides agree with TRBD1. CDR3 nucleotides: TGTGCCAGCAGCTTGGCCGGGACAGGGAACTCACCCCTCCACTTT. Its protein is CASSLAGTGNSPLHF.